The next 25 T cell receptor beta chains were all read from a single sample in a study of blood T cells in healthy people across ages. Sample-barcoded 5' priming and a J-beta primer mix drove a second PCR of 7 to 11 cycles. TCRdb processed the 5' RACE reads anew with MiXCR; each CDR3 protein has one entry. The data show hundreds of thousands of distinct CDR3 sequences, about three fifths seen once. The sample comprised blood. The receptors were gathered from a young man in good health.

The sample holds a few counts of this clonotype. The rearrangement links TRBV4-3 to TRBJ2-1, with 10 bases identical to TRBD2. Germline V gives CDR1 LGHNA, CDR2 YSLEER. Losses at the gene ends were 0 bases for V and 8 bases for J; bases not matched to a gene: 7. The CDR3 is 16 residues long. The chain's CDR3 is CASSQERLAGVYEQFF. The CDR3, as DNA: TGCGCCAGCAGCCAAGAGCGGCTAGCGGGAGTCTATGAGCAGTTCTTC.

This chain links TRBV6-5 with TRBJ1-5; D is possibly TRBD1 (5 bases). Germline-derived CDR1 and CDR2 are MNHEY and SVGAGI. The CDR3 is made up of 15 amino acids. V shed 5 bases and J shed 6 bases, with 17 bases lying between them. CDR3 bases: TGTGCCAGCAGTGACGGGACCGTTCAGGGTCAGCCCCAGCATTTT. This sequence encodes CASSDGTVQGQPQHF.

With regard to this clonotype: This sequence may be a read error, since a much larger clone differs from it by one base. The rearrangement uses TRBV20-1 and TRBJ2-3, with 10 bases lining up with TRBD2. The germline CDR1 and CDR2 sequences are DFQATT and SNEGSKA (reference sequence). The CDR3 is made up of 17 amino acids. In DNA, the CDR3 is TGCAGTGCTTCGAACGGACTAGCGGAGCCTAGCACAGATACGCAGAATTTT. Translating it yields CSASNGLAEPSTDTQNF.

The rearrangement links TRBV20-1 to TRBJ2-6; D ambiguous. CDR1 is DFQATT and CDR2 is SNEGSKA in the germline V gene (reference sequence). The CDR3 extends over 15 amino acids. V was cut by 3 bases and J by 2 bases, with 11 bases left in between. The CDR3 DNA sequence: TGCAGTGCTAGTCGGGTACTTGCTGGGGCCAACGTCCTGACTTTC. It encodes CSASRVLAGANVLTF.

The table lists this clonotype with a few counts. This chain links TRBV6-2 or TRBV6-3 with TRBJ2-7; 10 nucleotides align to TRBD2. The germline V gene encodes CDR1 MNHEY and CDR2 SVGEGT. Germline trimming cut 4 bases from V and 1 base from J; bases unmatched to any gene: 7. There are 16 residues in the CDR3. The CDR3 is CASSSSTSGASYEQYF. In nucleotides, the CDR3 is TGTGCCAGCAGTTCGTCCACTAGCGGGGCTTCCTACGAGCAGTACTTC.

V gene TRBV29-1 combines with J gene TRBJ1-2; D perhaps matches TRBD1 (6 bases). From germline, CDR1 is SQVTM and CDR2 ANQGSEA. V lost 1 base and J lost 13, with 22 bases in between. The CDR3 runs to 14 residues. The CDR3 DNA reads TGCAGCGTTGAAGGAGCACAGGGCGTTGGAGGGGTCACCTTC. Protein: CSVEGAQGVGGVTF.

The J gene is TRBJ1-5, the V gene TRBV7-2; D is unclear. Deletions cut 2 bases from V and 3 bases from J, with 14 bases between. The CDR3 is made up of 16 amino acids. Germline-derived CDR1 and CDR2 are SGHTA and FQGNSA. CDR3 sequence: CASSLSSQVVNQPQHF. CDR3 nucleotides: TGTGCCAGCAGCTTATCTTCCCAGGTCGTCAATCAGCCCCAGCATTTT.

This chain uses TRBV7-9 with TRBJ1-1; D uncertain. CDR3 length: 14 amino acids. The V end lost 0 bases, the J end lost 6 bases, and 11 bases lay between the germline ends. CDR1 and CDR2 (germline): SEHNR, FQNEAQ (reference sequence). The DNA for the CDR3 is TGTGCCAGCAGCTTAGCGGGTTGGGAGTCTGAAGCTTTCTTT. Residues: CASSLAGWESEAFF.

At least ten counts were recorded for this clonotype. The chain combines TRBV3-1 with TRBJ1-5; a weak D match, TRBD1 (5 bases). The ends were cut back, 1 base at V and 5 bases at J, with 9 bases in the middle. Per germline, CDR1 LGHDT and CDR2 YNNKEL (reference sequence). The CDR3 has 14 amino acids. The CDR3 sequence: CASSQAGIDQPQHF. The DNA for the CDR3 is TGTGCCAGCAGCCAAGCAGGGATCGATCAGCCCCAGCATTTT. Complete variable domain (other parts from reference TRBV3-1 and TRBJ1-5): DTAVSQTPKYLVTQMGNDKSIKCEQNLGHDTMYWYKQDSKKFLKIMFSYNNKELIINETVPNRFSPKSPDKAHLNLHINSLELGDSAVYFCASSQAGIDQPQHFGDGTRLSIL.

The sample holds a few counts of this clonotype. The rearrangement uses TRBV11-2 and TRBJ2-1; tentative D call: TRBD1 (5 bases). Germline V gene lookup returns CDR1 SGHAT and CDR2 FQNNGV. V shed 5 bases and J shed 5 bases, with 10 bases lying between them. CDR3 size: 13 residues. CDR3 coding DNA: TGTGCCAGCAGCGCAGACAGCCACAATGAGCAGTTCTTC. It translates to CASSADSHNEQFF.

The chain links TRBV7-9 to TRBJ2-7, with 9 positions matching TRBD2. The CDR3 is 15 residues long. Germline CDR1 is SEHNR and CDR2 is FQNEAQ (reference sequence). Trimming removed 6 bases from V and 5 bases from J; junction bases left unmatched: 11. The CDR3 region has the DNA TGTGCCAGCAGTTTCCTGGCGGGAGGGCCTAACGAGCAGTACTTC. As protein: CASSFLAGGPNEQYF.

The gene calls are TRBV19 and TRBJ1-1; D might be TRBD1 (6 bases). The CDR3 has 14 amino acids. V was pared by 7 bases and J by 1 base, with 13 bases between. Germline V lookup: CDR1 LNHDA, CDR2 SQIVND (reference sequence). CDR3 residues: CASTIGGTNTEAFF. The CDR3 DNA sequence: TGTGCCAGTACCATTGGGGGCACGAACACTGAAGCTTTCTTT.

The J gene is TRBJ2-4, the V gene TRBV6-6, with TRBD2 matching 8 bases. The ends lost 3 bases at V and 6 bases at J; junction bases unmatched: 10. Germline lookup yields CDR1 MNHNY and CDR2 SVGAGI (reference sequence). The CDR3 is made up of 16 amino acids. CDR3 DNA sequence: TGTGCCAGCAGTTATACTACCCGGGGGGGCACAAACATTCAGTACTTC. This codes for CASSYTTRGGTNIQYF.

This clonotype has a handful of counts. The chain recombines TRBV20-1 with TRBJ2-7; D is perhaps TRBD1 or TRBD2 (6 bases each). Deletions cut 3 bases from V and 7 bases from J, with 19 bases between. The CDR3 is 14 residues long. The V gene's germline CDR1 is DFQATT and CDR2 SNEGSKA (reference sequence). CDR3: CSASRGGPNGEQYF. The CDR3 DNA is TGCAGTGCTAGCCGAGGGGGGCCCAATGGGGAGCAGTACTTC.

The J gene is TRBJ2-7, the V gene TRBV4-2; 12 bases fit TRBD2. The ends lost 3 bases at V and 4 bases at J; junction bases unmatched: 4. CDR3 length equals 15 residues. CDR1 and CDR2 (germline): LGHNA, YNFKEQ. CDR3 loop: CASSQLAGGMYEQYF. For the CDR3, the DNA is TGTGCCAGCAGCCAGCTAGCGGGAGGGATGTACGAGCAGTACTTC.

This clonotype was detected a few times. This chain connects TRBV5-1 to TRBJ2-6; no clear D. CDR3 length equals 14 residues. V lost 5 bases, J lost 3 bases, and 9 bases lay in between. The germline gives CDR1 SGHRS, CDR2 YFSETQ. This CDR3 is CASSGVGGANVLTF. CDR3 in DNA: TGCGCCAGCAGTGGGGTTGGTGGGGCCAACGTCCTGACTTTC. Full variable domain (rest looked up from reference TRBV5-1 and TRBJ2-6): KAGVTQTPRYLIKTRGQQVTLSCSPISGHRSVSWYQQTPGQGLQFLFEYFSETQRNKGNFPGRFSGRQFSNSRSEMNVSTLELGDSALYLCASSGVGGANVLTFGAGSRLTVL.

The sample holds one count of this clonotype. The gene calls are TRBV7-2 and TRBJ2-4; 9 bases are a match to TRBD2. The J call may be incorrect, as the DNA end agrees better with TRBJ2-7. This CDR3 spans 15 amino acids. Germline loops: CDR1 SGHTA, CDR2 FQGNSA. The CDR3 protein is CASSPQAGGGNEQYF. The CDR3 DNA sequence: TGTGCCAGCAGCCCCCAAGCGGGAGGAGGGAACGAGCAGTACTTC.

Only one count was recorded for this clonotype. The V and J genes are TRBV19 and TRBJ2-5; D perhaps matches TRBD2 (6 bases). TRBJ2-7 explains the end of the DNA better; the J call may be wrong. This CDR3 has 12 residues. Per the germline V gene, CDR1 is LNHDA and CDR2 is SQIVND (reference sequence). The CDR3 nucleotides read TGTGCCAGTGCCACCGGGAGATACGAGCAGTACTTC. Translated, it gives CASATGRYEQYF.

CDR3 DNA sequence: TGCAGTGCTAGAGATCCGGACCTTGACACAGATACGCAGTATTTT. This gives the protein CSARDPDLDTDTQYF. The chain has TRBV20-1 and TRBJ2-3; D not resolved. V lost 0 bases and J lost 2, with 12 bases in between. Germline CDR1 is DFQATT and CDR2 is SNEGSKA (reference sequence). The length of the CDR3 is 15 residues.

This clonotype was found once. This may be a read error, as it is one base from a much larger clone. CDR3 DNA sequence: TGTACCAGCAGCCCTCCCTCATATGAGCAGTTCTTC. Translation: CTSSPPSYEQFF. This chain joins TRBV7-2 and TRBJ2-1; D unresolved. The CDR3 sequence is 12 residues long. V lost 5 bases and J 8 bases, leaving 10 bases between the germline ends. Germline V gene data show CDR1 as SGHTA and CDR2 as FQGNSA.

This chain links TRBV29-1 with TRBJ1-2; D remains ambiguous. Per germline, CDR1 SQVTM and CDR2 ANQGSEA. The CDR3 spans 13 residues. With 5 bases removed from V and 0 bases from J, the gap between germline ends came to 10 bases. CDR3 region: CSVYNRANYGYTF. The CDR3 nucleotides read TGCAGCGTTTATAACAGAGCTAACTATGGCTACACCTTC.

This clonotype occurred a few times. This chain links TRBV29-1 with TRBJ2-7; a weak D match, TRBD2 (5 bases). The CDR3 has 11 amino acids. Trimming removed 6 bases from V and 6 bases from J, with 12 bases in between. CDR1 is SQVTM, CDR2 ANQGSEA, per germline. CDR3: CSVGSEFEQYF. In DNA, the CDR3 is TGCAGCGTGGGGAGTGAGTTCGAGCAGTACTTC.

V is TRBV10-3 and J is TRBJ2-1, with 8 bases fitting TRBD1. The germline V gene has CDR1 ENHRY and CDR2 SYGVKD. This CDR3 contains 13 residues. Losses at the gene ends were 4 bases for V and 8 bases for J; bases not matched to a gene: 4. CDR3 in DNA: TGTGCCATCAGTGTGACAGGGGAGGATGAGCAGTTCTTC. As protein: CAISVTGEDEQFF.

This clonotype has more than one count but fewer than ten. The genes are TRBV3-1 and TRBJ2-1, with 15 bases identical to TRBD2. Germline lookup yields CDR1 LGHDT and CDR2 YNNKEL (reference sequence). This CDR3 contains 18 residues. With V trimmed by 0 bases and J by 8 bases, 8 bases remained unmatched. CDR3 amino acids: CASSQDRRGLAGGYEQFF. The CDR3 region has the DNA TGTGCCAGCAGCCAAGACAGAAGGGGACTAGCGGGGGGATATGAGCAGTTCTTC.

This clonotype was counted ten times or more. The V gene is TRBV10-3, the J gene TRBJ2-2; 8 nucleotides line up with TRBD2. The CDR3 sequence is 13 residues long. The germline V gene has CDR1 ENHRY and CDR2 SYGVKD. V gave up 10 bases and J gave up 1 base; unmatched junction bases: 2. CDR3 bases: TGTGCCACCAGCGGGAGGAACACCGGGGAGCTGTTTTTT. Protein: CATSGRNTGELFF.